This entry features one T cell receptor (beta chain) sequence. This entry comes from a study of blood T cells in healthy people across ages. V lost 6 bases to trimming and J lost 3 bases, with 15 bases between them. Germline V gives CDR1 DFQATT, CDR2 SNEGSKA (reference sequence). This CDR3 has 14 amino acids. With a J-beta primer mix and a sample-barcoded 5' primer, a second PCR ran 7 to 11 cycles. TCRdb analysed the 5' RACE reads with MiXCR anew, one entry per CDR3 protein. The sample yields approximately 940,000 distinct CDR3 sequences, roughly 43% seen once. The rearrangement joins TRBV20-1 to TRBJ2-1, with D possibly called TRBD1 or TRBD2 (5 bases each). The clonotype originates from a man aged 30 to 39 in good health. The sequenced sample was blood. The CDR3 region has the DNA TGCAGTGCGGGAGACCGGGACGGCTACAATGAGCAGTTCTTC. Protein sequence: CSAGDRDGYNEQFF.